The 31 T cell receptor beta chains given below trace back to one sample, sequenced in a study of human T cells and chemical hapten exposure. Time point given: patch test 1, 2 weeks after DPC sensitization. Documented treatment: therapeutic diphenylcyclopropenone sensitization with weekly scalp DPC. TCRdb passed the RACE reads through MiXCR, listing each CDR3 protein once. The sample has approximately 350,000 distinct CDR3 sequences; around 7% are singletons. The sample here was whole blood, taken in connection with sensitization to the hapten diphenylcyclopropenone (DPC). The receptors stem from a woman between 18 and 30 years old with alopecia areata. Some clones in this sample may be carry-over from other donors' samples.

In its sample, this clonotype was seen a few times. This chain uses TRBV20-1 with TRBJ1-1; weak D call: TRBD1 (6 bases). This CDR3 has 13 amino acids. Deletions cut 4 bases from V and 1 base from J, with 10 bases between. From germline, CDR1 is DFQATT and CDR2 SNEGSKA (reference sequence). The CDR3 sequence is CSAKGGKNTEAFF. CDR3 nucleotide sequence: TGCAGTGCTAAGGGGGGAAAGAACACTGAAGCTTTCTTT.

V usage is TRBV6-1 and J usage is TRBJ1-5; D ambiguous. The CDR3 covers 14 residues. Germline V gene lookup returns CDR1 MNHNS and CDR2 SASEGT. Between the trimmed V and J ends, which lost 3 bases and 6 bases, there was a span of 12 bases. Here the CDR3 reads CASSDPQDSQPQHF. CDR3 nucleotide sequence: TGTGCCAGCAGTGACCCCCAAGATAGTCAGCCCCAGCATTTT.

This clonotype was seen more than once but under ten times. V and J are TRBV2 and TRBJ1-1, with no clear D. Germline CDR1 SNHLY, CDR2 FYNNEI. Trimming pared 4 bases from V and 8 bases from J, leaving 14 bases between. The CDR3 covers 13 residues. CDR3 sequence reads: CASSGELEMEAFF. CDR3 in DNA: TGTGCCAGCAGTGGCGAACTCGAAATGGAAGCTTTCTTT.

This clonotype occurred many times. V and J are TRBV20-1 and TRBJ1-4; D gene ambiguous. This CDR3 spans 12 amino acids. CDR1 is DFQATT and CDR2 is SNEGSKA in the germline V gene (reference sequence). Trimming left V 3 bases short and J 7 bases short, with 9 bases between. The chain's CDR3 is CSASLLSEKLFF. The DNA for the CDR3 is TGCAGTGCTAGCCTTTTGAGTGAAAAACTGTTTTTT.

Notes on this clonotype: The junction shows a germline mismatch at one end, possibly a read error. The chain uses TRBV6-5 and TRBJ1-1; D is ambiguous. Germline CDR1 is MNHEY and CDR2 is SVGAGI. This CDR3 region has 15 residues. DNA for the CDR3: TGTGCCAGCAGATACTCGGCGGGAACTTTCACTGAAGCTTTCTTT. It translates to CASRYSAGTFTEAFF.

The chain carries TRBV29-1 and TRBJ2-5; 9 positions match TRBD1. The CDR3 sequence is 12 residues long. Germline assignment: CDR1 SQVTM and CDR2 ANQGSEA. V lost 7 bases and J lost 3; bases outside the gene matches: 3. The CDR3 DNA is TGCAGCGGACGACAGGGGGAAGAGACCCAGTACTTC. Amino acid sequence: CSGRQGEETQYF.

The table lists this clonotype with a few counts. The V gene is TRBV7-9, the J gene TRBJ2-5; D could derive from TRBD1 or TRBD2 (6 bases each). Germline assignment: CDR1 SEHNR and CDR2 FQNEAQ (reference sequence). CDR3 length equals 15 residues. V dropped 3 bases and J dropped 5 bases, with 16 bases sitting between them. The CDR3 region is CASSFNGGPEETQYF. As DNA, the CDR3 is TGTGCCAGCAGCTTCAACGGGGGCCCGGAGGAGACCCAGTACTTC.

The CDR3 sequence is CASGCTLGVSDEKLFF. CDR3 nucleotides: TGTGCCAGCGGATGCACGCTGGGGGTCTCGGATGAAAAACTGTTTTTT. The chain couples TRBV27 to TRBJ1-4; weak D call: TRBD1 (5 bases). V was shortened by 8 bases and J by 6 bases, with 22 bases between the two germline ends. This CDR3 spans 16 amino acids. Looked up from germline, CDR1 is MNHEY and CDR2 is SMNVEV (reference sequence).

V and J are TRBV18 and TRBJ2-7; D assignment may be TRBD1 or TRBD2 (5 bases each). This CDR3 is built from 14 residues. Trimming shortened V by 3 bases and J by 11 bases, and 20 bases separated the two germline ends. Germline V gene sequence: CDR1 KGHSH, CDR2 LQKENI. CDR3 loop: CASSPSGTSQNKYF. In nucleotides, the CDR3 is TGTGCCAGCTCACCGTCCGGGACGAGCCAAAACAAGTACTTC.

This clonotype was counted between two and nine times. This chain connects TRBV6-1 to TRBJ2-7; D gene ambiguous. The V and J ends lost 3 bases and 2 bases respectively, with 14 bases between them. Germline CDR1 reads MNHNS; CDR2 reads SASEGT. CDR3 length: 15 amino acids. The CDR3 sequence is CASSESEFPTYEQYF. In DNA, the CDR3 is TGTGCCAGCAGTGAGTCGGAATTTCCCACCTACGAGCAGTACTTC.

This clonotype was detected only a few times. The J gene is TRBJ1-1, the V gene TRBV2; no firm D call. The germline CDR1 and CDR2 sequences are SNHLY and FYNNEI. This CDR3 spans 13 amino acids. Trimming stripped 6 bases from V and 0 bases from J, with 8 bases between. The CDR3 region has the DNA TGTGCCAGCAGACAGTCCATGAACACTGAAGCTTTCTTT. Protein: CASRQSMNTEAFF.

This clonotype was counted only a few times. The rearrangement uses TRBV4-1 and TRBJ2-2; TRBD2 agrees at 10 bases. Trimming took 0 bases from V and 3 from J; bases not matched to a gene: 4. Germline-derived CDR1 and CDR2 are MGHRA and YSYEKL. This CDR3 is built from 17 residues. This chain's CDR3 is CASSQERLAGYTGELFF. CDR3 DNA: TGCGCCAGCAGCCAAGAAAGACTAGCGGGTTACACCGGGGAGCTGTTTTTT.

The sample holds a few counts of this clonotype. The chain has TRBV6-5 and TRBJ1-2; D remains unclear. Germline values: CDR1 MNHEY, CDR2 SVGAGI. V lost 0 bases and J 1 base, leaving 6 bases between the germline ends. CDR3 size: 14 residues. DNA of the CDR3: TGTGCCAGCAGTTACTCGCACAGTAACTATGGCTACACCTTC. It is translated as CASSYSHSNYGYTF.

This clonotype was picked up a small number of times. This chain links TRBV11-2 with TRBJ1-5; D unclear. Trimming removed 7 bases from V and 0 bases from J, with 28 bases in between. The germline V gene encodes CDR1 SGHAT and CDR2 FQNNGV. This CDR3 has 20 residues. The CDR3 DNA reads TGTGCCAGCAACGAAACCCCCCCAGGCGACGATTCGGATAGCAATCAGCCCCAGCATTTT. It is translated as CASNETPPGDDSDSNQPQHF.

V gene TRBV7-3 combines with J gene TRBJ2-2; TRBD1 might be the D (6 bases). CDR3 size: 15 residues. Germline assignment: CDR1 SGHTA and CDR2 FQGTGA. Trimming left V 5 bases short and J 4 bases short, with 14 bases between. CDR3 bases: TGTGCCAGCAGCCCCCGGGACACACGCACCGGGGAGCTGTTTTTT. Translating gives CASSPRDTRTGELFF.

The table lists this clonotype with a few counts. The chain combines TRBV25-1 with TRBJ2-1, with a weak D call TRBD1 (6 bases). V was cut by 2 bases and J by 5 bases, with 13 bases left in between. CDR3 length equals 15 residues. Per the germline V gene, CDR1 is MGHDK and CDR2 is SYGVNS. Here the CDR3 reads CASSEPDSPNNEQFF. The CDR3, as DNA: TGTGCCAGCAGTGAACCGGACAGTCCAAACAATGAGCAGTTCTTC.

There are many counts of this clonotype. This rearrangement joins TRBV6-2 or TRBV6-3 to TRBJ2-3; tentative D call: TRBD1 (5 bases). CDR1 MNHEY and CDR2 SVGEGT come from the germline V gene. The CDR3 runs 14 residues. Trimming removed 8 bases at V and 0 bases at J, with 12 bases between. This chain's CDR3 is CASQGYPSTDTQYF. The DNA of the CDR3 is TGTGCCAGCCAGGGTTACCCTAGCACAGATACGCAGTATTTT.

This clonotype appeared many times. The chain uses TRBV2 and TRBJ1-2; tentative D call: TRBD1 (6 bases). The CDR3 covers 12 residues. V lost 5 bases and J lost 2, with 6 bases in between. Germline V CDR1 and CDR2: SNHLY, FYNNEI. CDR3 nucleotide sequence: TGTGCCAGCAGTACAGGGAACTATGGCTACACCTTC. Amino acid sequence: CASSTGNYGYTF.

V is TRBV27 and J is TRBJ1-1, with a weak D call TRBD1 (5 bases). CDR1 is MNHEY and CDR2 is SMNVEV in the germline V gene (reference sequence). V lost 5 bases, J lost 5 bases, and 15 bases lay in between. This CDR3 contains 14 residues. The CDR3 nucleotides are TGTGCCAGCAGTATCGATAACCGGGGGACTGAAGCTTTCTTT. Translating it yields CASSIDNRGTEAFF.

This clonotype was counted ten times or more. The rearrangement uses TRBV7-2 and TRBJ2-3; the D gene is possibly TRBD2 (6 bases). Germline CDR1 is SGHTA and CDR2 is FQGNSA. V lost 5 bases and J 6 bases, leaving 18 bases between the germline ends. This CDR3 region has 15 residues. Here the CDR3 reads CASSPGSLRGDTQYF. Here the CDR3 DNA reads TGTGCCAGCAGCCCAGGATCCTTACGGGGGGATACGCAGTATTTT.

J is TRBJ1-2 and V is TRBV15; D gene uncertain. CDR3 length equals 14 residues. V was cut by 0 bases and J by 0 bases, with 5 bases left in between. Germline-derived CDR1 and CDR2 are LNHNV and YYDKDF (reference sequence). The CDR3, as DNA: TGTGCCACCAGCAGAGACAAATCTAACTATGGCTACACCTTC. It codes for CATSRDKSNYGYTF.

Many counts were recorded for this clonotype. The chain recombines TRBV25-1 with TRBJ2-7, with unresolved D. The V gene lost 2 bases and the J gene lost 3 bases, with 8 bases spanning the gap. This CDR3 is built from 13 residues. CDR1 and CDR2 from the germline V gene are MGHDK and SYGVNS. The CDR3 DNA is TGTGCCAGCAGTGAAGAGCTTGGCTACGAGCAGTACTTC. This encodes CASSEELGYEQYF.

This clonotype was observed at least ten times. The rearrangement uses TRBV9 and TRBJ2-3; weak D call: TRBD2 (5 bases). The CDR3 consists of 14 residues. Germline CDR1 and CDR2: SGDLS and YYNGEE. V dropped 0 bases and J dropped 13 bases, with 18 bases sitting between them. The CDR3 region is CASSVEDSGVRKYF. The CDR3 DNA is TGTGCCAGCAGCGTAGAGGATTCCGGGGTGAGAAAGTATTTT.

This clonotype was detected many times. The chain uses TRBV6-2 or TRBV6-3 and TRBJ2-3; D tentatively fits TRBD1 or TRBD2 (5 bases each). This CDR3 contains 16 residues. In germline, CDR1 is MNHEY, CDR2 SVGEGT. Trimming removed 5 bases at V and 5 bases at J, with 20 bases between. The CDR3 DNA reads as TGTGCCAGCAGTCCTGAGAGGGGCCTGTCCGGAGATACGCAGTATTTT. This encodes CASSPERGLSGDTQYF.

This clonotype was picked up a small number of times. The V call is TRBV4-3, the J call TRBJ2-3; 9 nucleotides agree with TRBD2. This CDR3 is 16 amino acids long. The germline V gene encodes CDR1 LGHNA and CDR2 YSLEER. Trimming cost V 2 bases and J 0 bases; bases outside gene matches: 3. The CDR3 sequence: CASSQNLAGSTDTQYF. Here the CDR3 DNA reads TGCGCCAGCAGCCAAAACCTAGCGGGGAGCACAGATACGCAGTATTTT.

At least ten counts were recorded for this clonotype. The gene calls are TRBV20-1 and TRBJ2-6, with unresolved D. Germline V lookup: CDR1 DFQATT, CDR2 SNEGSKA (reference sequence). Trimming pared 5 bases from V and 4 bases from J, leaving 9 bases between. The CDR3 spans 13 residues. CDR3 sequence reads: CSAPALGANVLTF. In DNA, the CDR3 is TGCAGTGCTCCGGCGCTGGGGGCCAACGTCCTGACTTTC.

This clonotype was recorded at least ten times. The chain employs TRBV4-1 and TRBJ2-1; D unclear. CDR1 and CDR2 (germline): MGHRA, YSYEKL. The CDR3 spans 14 residues. V shed 4 bases and J shed 6 bases, with 13 bases lying between them. As DNA, the CDR3 is TGCGCCAGCAGCCTGCCTACACTCCGCAATGAGCAGTTCTTC. It is translated as CASSLPTLRNEQFF.

This clonotype was detected a few times. This sequence joins TRBV6-5 and TRBJ1-4; D perhaps matches TRBD1 (5 bases). Germline CDR1 and CDR2: MNHEY and SVGAGI. The CDR3 covers 14 residues. The germline V and J ends were trimmed by 8 bases and 2 bases, with 12 bases remaining between them. CDR3 amino acids: CASGAPATNEKLFF. The CDR3 DNA follows: TGTGCCAGCGGGGCCCCTGCGACTAATGAAAAACTGTTTTTT.

The table lists this clonotype with many counts. The V gene is TRBV7-8, the J gene TRBJ2-3; D perhaps matches TRBD2 (5 bases). V was clipped by 6 bases and J by 3 bases, with 13 bases between them. The CDR3 is 14 amino acids. The germline V gene encodes CDR1 SGHVS and CDR2 FQNEAQ. This CDR3 is CASSRLLRTDTQYF. The CDR3 nucleotides read TGTGCCAGCAGTCGACTACTTAGGACAGATACGCAGTATTTT. Full variable domain (remainder filled in from reference TRBV7-8 and TRBJ2-3): GAGVSQSPRYKVAKRGQDVALRCDPISGHVSLFWYQQALGQGPEFLTYFQNEAQLDKSGLPSDRFFAERPEGSVSTLKIQRTQQEDSAVYLCASSRLLRTDTQYFGPGTRLTVL.

The V and J genes are TRBV23-1 and TRBJ2-2; D is possibly TRBD2 (6 bases). TRBV23-1 is an ORF, and what it does is uncertain. The germline V and J ends were trimmed by 2 bases and 0 bases, with 16 bases remaining between them. This CDR3 has 18 residues. This CDR3 reads CASSQPGRFYANTGELFF. CDR3 in DNA: TGCGCCAGCAGTCAACCGGGGAGGTTCTACGCGAACACCGGGGAGCTGTTTTTT.

The chain joins TRBV6-1 to TRBJ2-3; no reliable D call. CDR3 length equals 15 residues. Germline V CDR1 and CDR2: MNHNS, SASEGT. Deletions cut 7 bases from V and 3 bases from J, with 17 bases between. Here the CDR3 reads CASNRADKLTDTQYF. In DNA, the CDR3 is TGTGCCAGCAACCGGGCAGATAAGCTGACAGATACGCAGTATTTT.